Shown below are 24 T cell receptor beta chains from a single sample sequenced in a study of blood T cell repertoires in COVID-19. Here immunoSEQ multiplex PCR was the method, and the copy in TCRdb shows in-frame clones only, minus some. The sample includes about 170,000 clones, around nine tenths of them seen just once. The material sequenced was peripheral blood. The receptors were gathered from a man in his 60s with COVID-19, enrolled during active disease.

The gene calls are TRBV28 and TRBJ1-6, with a weak D call TRBD1 (6 bases). This CDR3 is 16 amino acids long. Per germline, CDR1 MDHEN and CDR2 SYDVKM. The V end was cut by 5 bases, the J end by 5 bases, with 16 bases between. DNA for the CDR3: TGTGCCAGCAGTCCCCCACAGGGATCAGATAATTCACCCCTCCACTTT. It yields the protein CASSPPQGSDNSPLHF.

The chain carries TRBV11-3 and TRBJ1-4; 7 bases agree with TRBD1. The CDR3 totals 14 residues. Germline CDR1 reads SGHNT; CDR2 reads YENEEA. V dropped 1 base and J dropped 8; count of bases not matched to a gene: 4. This CDR3 reads CASSLGGGSEKLFF. The CDR3 DNA reads TGTGCCAGCAGCTTAGGAGGGGGCAGCGAAAAACTGTTTTTT.

This chain uses TRBV5-1 with TRBJ1-2, with D possibly matching TRBD1 (5 bases). V gave up 0 bases and J gave up 6 bases, with 12 bases separating them. The CDR3 is 14 amino acids. Germline V gene sequence: CDR1 SGHRS, CDR2 YFSETQ. This chain's CDR3 is CASSLGDSSHGYTF. The CDR3 DNA reads TGCGCCAGCAGCTTGGGAGACAGCTCTCATGGCTACACCTTC.

J is TRBJ2-1 and V is TRBV14, with TRBD1 as a possible D gene (6 bases). The germline gives CDR1 SGHDN, CDR2 FVKESK. V shed 2 bases and J shed 4 bases, with 12 bases lying between them. The CDR3 has 15 residues. The chain's CDR3 is CASSQWEGGYNEQFF. DNA of the CDR3: TGTGCCAGCAGCCAATGGGAAGGGGGTTACAATGAGCAGTTCTTC.

This clone has ten or more counts. The chain links TRBV4-2 to TRBJ1-6; D is undetermined. Germline V CDR1 and CDR2: LGHNA, YNFKEQ. This CDR3 has 14 amino acids. V was pared by 2 bases and J by 9 bases, with 11 bases between. CDR3 nucleotide sequence: TGTGCCAGCAGCCAAAACAGTTACCGTTCACCCCTCCACTTT. This translates into CASSQNSYRSPLHF.

The V and J genes are TRBV9 and TRBJ2-2; the D is unclear. The CDR3 runs 14 residues. Germline lookup yields CDR1 SGDLS and CDR2 YYNGEE. V was shortened by 0 bases and J by 1 base, with 4 bases between the two germline ends. CDR3 region: CASSVVGNTGELFF. The CDR3 DNA sequence: TGTGCCAGCAGCGTAGTCGGGAACACCGGGGAGCTGTTTTTT.

This chain's CDR3 is CSLQPNLETQYF. The CDR3, as DNA: TGCAGCCTCCAACCCAACTTGGAGACCCAGTACTTC. This chain uses TRBV29-1 with TRBJ2-5; D uncertain. The CDR3 runs 12 residues. CDR1 and CDR2 (germline): SQVTM, ANQGSEA. The ends were cut back, 8 bases at V and 5 bases at J, with 15 bases in the middle.

This clone was seen a handful of times. The gene calls are TRBV13 and TRBJ1-2, with D perhaps matching TRBD1 (5 bases). Trimming pared 4 bases from V and 4 bases from J, leaving 10 bases between. The CDR3 is 13 residues long. Per germline, CDR1 PRHDT and CDR2 FYEKMQ (reference sequence). This chain's CDR3 is CASSSRVGYGYTF. The CDR3, as DNA: TGTGCCAGCAGCTCCAGGGTGGGCTATGGCTACACCTTC.

The chain links TRBV6-6 to TRBJ1-4; 10 positions agree with TRBD1. CDR3 size: 14 residues. Trimming removed 4 bases from V and 6 bases from J; junction bases left unmatched: 2. Germline CDR1 reads MNHNY; CDR2 reads SVGAGI (reference sequence). The CDR3 sequence is CASSFGTGDEKLFF. The CDR3 DNA reads as TGTGCCAGCAGTTTCGGGACAGGGGATGAAAAACTGTTTTTT.

V gene TRBV27 combines with J gene TRBJ1-1, with 7 bases matching TRBD1. The CDR3 length is 16 residues. V shed 0 bases, J shed 0 bases, and the junction held 4 bases outside the gene matches. Germline loops: CDR1 MNHEY, CDR2 SMNVEV (reference sequence). CDR3: CASSLSNRGMNTEAFF. DNA of the CDR3: TGTGCCAGCAGTTTATCAAACAGGGGCATGAACACTGAAGCTTTCTTT.

The chain recombines TRBV6-5 with TRBJ1-3, with a weak D call TRBD1 (5 bases). V lost 0 bases and J lost 2, with 11 bases in between. CDR1 MNHEY and CDR2 SVGAGI come from the germline V gene. The CDR3 runs to 16 residues. The CDR3 region has the DNA TGTGCCAGCAGTTACTCGAGACAGACACCTGGAAACACCATATATTTT. This translates into CASSYSRQTPGNTIYF.

This chain joins TRBV18 and TRBJ1-2; D possibly corresponds to TRBD1 (5 bases). Germline values: CDR1 KGHSH, CDR2 LQKENI. V was cut by 2 bases and J by 7 bases, with 11 bases left in between. The CDR3 runs 13 residues. The CDR3 bases are TGTGCCAGCTCACCAGAGACAGTCAGTGGCTACACCTTC. It specifies CASSPETVSGYTF. Filled out from reference TRBV18 and TRBJ1-2, the complete variable domain reads NAGVMQNPRHLVRRRGQEARLRCSPMKGHSHVYWYRQLPEEGLKFMVYLQKENIIDESGMPKERFSAEFPKEGPSILRIQQVVRGDSAAYFCASSPETVSGYTFGSGTRLTVV.

This chain joins TRBV6-2 or TRBV6-3 and TRBJ2-7; 7 bases map to TRBD1. The CDR3 runs to 15 residues. Looked up from germline, CDR1 is MNHEY and CDR2 is SVGEGT. V was clipped by 2 bases and J by 5 bases; unmatched bases: 9. DNA of the CDR3: TGTGCCAGCAGTTACCTAGGCAGGGGGTTCGACGAGCAGTACTTC. Translated: CASSYLGRGFDEQYF.

With respect to this clone: Additional DNA sequences in this sample encode the identical CDR3. The chain combines TRBV18 with TRBJ2-3; D gene ambiguous. There are 14 residues in the CDR3. Germline values: CDR1 KGHSH, CDR2 LQKENI. V was clipped by 0 bases and J by 0 bases, with 4 bases between them. CDR3 coding DNA: TGTGCCAGCTCACCACCGACTAGCACAGATACGCAGTATTTT. It translates to CASSPPTSTDTQYF.

The chain carries TRBV7-8 and TRBJ2-5, with 10 bases lining up with TRBD1. The CDR3 runs to 17 residues. Germline CDR1 and CDR2: SGHVS and FQNEAQ. J gave up 4 bases and V 1 base, and 9 bases lay outside the gene matches. The CDR3 protein is CASSLGRGDRGGETQYF. The CDR3 DNA is TGTGCCAGCAGCTTAGGGAGGGGGGACAGGGGTGGAGAGACCCAGTACTTC.

The V gene is TRBV6-6, the J gene TRBJ2-6, with a tentative D call TRBD1 (5 bases). Deletions cut 4 bases from V and 0 bases from J, with 10 bases between. CDR3 length equals 16 residues. CDR1 and CDR2 from the germline V gene are MNHNY and SVGAGI (reference sequence). The CDR3 here is CASSSTGNSGANVLTF. The CDR3 DNA reads as TGTGCCAGCAGTTCTACAGGAAACTCTGGGGCCAACGTCCTGACTTTC.

The J gene is TRBJ2-3, the V gene TRBV19; D is perhaps TRBD1 (5 bases). The V end was cut by 4 bases, the J end by 5 bases, with 10 bases between. CDR3 size: 13 residues. Looked up from germline, CDR1 is LNHDA and CDR2 is SQIVND (reference sequence). CDR3 DNA: TGTGCCAGTAGTAGAGAAGGGGAAGATACGCAGTATTTT. Translation gives CASSREGEDTQYF.

The count of this clone is one. The rearrangement joins TRBV6-6 to TRBJ2-1; D possibly corresponds to TRBD1 (6 bases). CDR3 length: 15 amino acids. V was shortened by 6 bases and J by 6 bases, with 18 bases between the two germline ends. CDR1 is MNHNY and CDR2 is SVGAGI in the germline V gene (reference sequence). This CDR3 is CASSLQTGGGNEQFF. Written as DNA, the CDR3 is TGTGCCAGCAGCTTACAGACAGGTGGAGGCAATGAGCAGTTCTTC.

This clone turned up a few times. The chain joins TRBV5-6 to TRBJ1-5, with 7 bases lining up with TRBD1. The germline CDR1 and CDR2 sequences are SGHDT and YYEEEE. The CDR3 length is 13 residues. J was trimmed by 5 bases and V by 4 bases; bases with no gene match: 3. As DNA, the CDR3 is TGTGCCAGCAGCCGAGACAGGGATCAGCCCCAGCATTTT. Residues: CASSRDRDQPQHF.

The chain links TRBV5-1 to TRBJ2-1; TRBD2 might be the D (6 bases). CDR1 and CDR2 (germline): SGHRS, YFSETQ. V was cut by 6 bases and J by 6 bases, with 19 bases left in between. The CDR3 is 15 amino acids. The CDR3, as DNA: TGCGCCAGCAACCAGATGGGGGGTTCAAGCAATGAGCAGTTCTTC. Protein product: CASNQMGGSSNEQFF.

This clone was recorded a few times. The genes are TRBV4-3 and TRBJ1-2; TRBD1 might be the D (6 bases). Deletions cut 0 bases from V and 6 bases from J, with 14 bases between. The CDR3 is 15 amino acids. Germline V gene sequence: CDR1 LGHNA, CDR2 YSLEER. CDR3 residues: CASSQDFNREDGYTF. The DNA for the CDR3 is TGCGCCAGCAGCCAAGATTTCAACAGGGAAGATGGCTACACCTTC.

The J gene is TRBJ1-2, the V gene TRBV21-1; no DNA check was done on the table's D call, TRBD1. TRBV21-1 is given as a pseudogene. The CDR3 extends over 13 amino acids. This CDR3 reads CASSLQGTHGYTF. The CDR3, as DNA: TGTGCCAGCAGCTTACAGGGGACCCATGGCTACACCTTC.

The CDR3: CASSWTGGLGNEQFF. The CDR3, as DNA: TGTGCCAGCAGTTGGACCGGGGGGCTTGGCAATGAGCAGTTCTTC. This chain connects TRBV6-2 or TRBV6-3 to TRBJ2-1; D perhaps matches TRBD2 (7 bases). Trimming removed 4 bases at V and 6 bases at J, with 16 bases between. This CDR3 contains 15 residues. The germline CDR1 and CDR2 sequences are MNHEY and SVGEGT.

J is TRBJ2-5 and V is TRBV18, with TRBD2 matching over 9 bases. Germline CDR1 reads KGHSH; CDR2 reads LQKENI. V shed 3 bases, J shed 5 bases, and the junction held 10 bases outside the gene matches. The CDR3 has 16 amino acids. CDR3 in amino acids: CASSPRAGGQGETQYF. For the CDR3, the DNA is TGTGCCAGCTCACCGCGAGCGGGGGGACAAGGGGAGACCCAGTACTTC.